Presented here are 9 T cell receptor beta chains from one specimen sequenced in a study of CD8 T cells in ankylosing spondylitis. In TCRdb, the 5' RACE reads were re-called with MiXCR into one record per CDR3 protein. The profile shows approximately 350,000 distinct CDR3 sequences, more than 20% of them singletons. The sample was blood, either unsorted or a sorted T cell fraction (not recorded which). The receptors stem from a male donor with ankylosing spondylitis or in good health (not recorded which).

The chain combines TRBV7-6 with TRBJ2-7; tentatively, D is TRBD1 or TRBD2 (5 bases each). Per the germline V gene, CDR1 is SGHVS and CDR2 is FNYEAQ. V lost 2 bases and J 2 bases, leaving 13 bases between the germline ends. CDR3 length: 15 amino acids. CDR3 sequence reads: CASSLSMGDPYEQYF. In DNA, the CDR3 is TGTGCCAGCAGCTTAAGTATGGGGGACCCCTACGAGCAGTACTTC. Full variable domain (outside the CDR3, taken from reference TRBV7-6 and TRBJ2-7): GAGVSQSPRYKVTKRGQDVALRCDPISGHVSLYWYRQALGQGPEFLTYFNYEAQQDKSGLPNDRFSAERPEGSISTLTIQRTEQRDSAMYRCASSLSMGDPYEQYFGPGTRLTVT.

The chain combines TRBV11-2 with TRBJ2-3; TRBD2 agrees at 7 bases. The CDR3 loop spans 19 amino acids. The V and J ends lost 1 base and 2 bases, in that order; junction bases with no gene match: 15. Germline-derived CDR1 and CDR2 are SGHAT and FQNNGV. CDR3 nucleotides: TGTGCCAGCAGCTTAGGGACTAGAGGAGCGAGCCCCTCCACAGATACGCAGTATTTT. It codes for CASSLGTRGASPSTDTQYF.

This clonotype was detected only a few times. V usage is TRBV7-9 and J usage is TRBJ2-1; TRBD2 matches 11 bases. Germline V gene data show CDR1 as SEHNR and CDR2 as FQNEAQ (reference sequence). This CDR3 has 17 amino acids. The ends lost 5 bases at V and 1 base at J; junction bases unmatched: 7. CDR3 DNA: TGTGCCAGCAGCCCTCCCTTAGCGGGGGGGTCCTACAATGAGCAGTTCTTC. Residues: CASSPPLAGGSYNEQFF.

V and J are TRBV5-1 and TRBJ1-2; TRBD1 agrees at 7 bases. The CDR3 has 14 residues. The germline V gene encodes CDR1 SGHRS and CDR2 YFSETQ. With V trimmed by 4 bases and J by 7 bases, 10 bases remained unmatched. The chain's CDR3 is CASSPLDRDGGYTF. CDR3 nucleotide sequence: TGCGCCAGCAGCCCCCTAGACAGGGACGGTGGCTACACCTTC.

A few counts support this clonotype. V and J are TRBV7-2 and TRBJ1-2; D is ambiguous. Germline V gene sequence: CDR1 SGHTA, CDR2 FQGNSA. V shed 6 bases and J shed 4 bases, with 15 bases lying between them. This CDR3 spans 14 amino acids. For the CDR3, the DNA is TGTGCCAGCAGGGCCCATGATGGCTTCTATGGCTACACCTTC. Encoded protein: CASRAHDGFYGYTF.

This clonotype was recorded a few times. V usage is TRBV10-3 and J usage is TRBJ2-5; either TRBD1 or TRBD2 may supply D (7 bases each). Per the germline V gene, CDR1 is ENHRY and CDR2 is SYGVKD. CDR3 length equals 14 residues. V lost 10 bases and J lost 3, with 18 bases in between. CDR3 sequence (DNA): TGTGCCACCAGGGGGGGTCTGCCCGAAGAGACCCAGTACTTC. Translated, it gives CATRGGLPEETQYF.

The genes are TRBV11-2 and TRBJ1-1; D uncertain. The CDR3 consists of 15 residues. Trimming pared 5 bases from V and 1 base from J, leaving 14 bases between. Looked up from germline, CDR1 is SGHAT and CDR2 is FQNNGV. The CDR3 DNA reads as TGTGCCAGCAGCCGTCTGGACGGGAAGAACACTGAAGCTTTCTTT. As protein: CASSRLDGKNTEAFF. Variable domain in full (rest from reference TRBV11-2 and TRBJ1-1): EAGVAQSPRYKIIEKRQSVAFWCNPISGHATLYWYQQILGQGPKLLIQFQNNGVVDDSQLPKDRFSAERLKGVDSTLKIQPAKLEDSAVYLCASSRLDGKNTEAFFGQGTRLTVV.

The chain has TRBV6-5 and TRBJ2-7; 7 bases agree with TRBD1. Germline CDR1 is MNHEY and CDR2 is SVGAGI. The J segment lost 5 bases and the V segment lost 5 bases, leaving 3 bases of the junction unmatched. The CDR3 contains 12 residues. The CDR3 DNA reads TGTGCCAGCAGTAACAGGGGCGACGAGCAGTACTTC. Translation: CASSNRGDEQYF.

This clonotype has a handful of counts. This chain links TRBV4-1 with TRBJ2-7, with 7 bases identical to TRBD2. V lost 3 bases, J lost 3 bases, and 11 bases stayed unmatched. Germline V lookup: CDR1 MGHRA, CDR2 YSYEKL. The CDR3 loop spans 16 amino acids. CDR3 region: CASSQTSGGRLYEQYF. The CDR3, as DNA: TGCGCCAGCAGCCAGACTTCGGGGGGACGGCTCTACGAGCAGTACTTC.